These T cell receptor beta chains were read from a single sample in a study of identical twins. TCRdb re-called the 5' RACE reads through MiXCR, storing one row per CDR3 protein. The sample comprises 450,000 or so distinct CDR3 sequences, approximately 18% of which are singletons, and about 12% rests with the top ten. Material: naive T cells sorted from blood. These receptors originate from a man in his fifties in good health. CDR3s include the opening cysteine and the closing phenylalanine or tryptophan. Each record gives: V gene, CDR3 length, CDR3 protein.

TRBV5-1 | 18 | CASSLLYRVDPLYYGYTF
TRBV2 | 16 | CASSDLSGIRNNEQFF
TRBV5-1 | 14 | CASSKVREDTEAFF
TRBV9 | 15 | CASSPLRGSYNEQFF
TRBV7-2 | 16 | CASSLVAAGIHNEQFF
TRBV12-3/TRBV12-4 | 16 | CASSHNGGGRRDEQYF
TRBV5-6 | 14 | CASSFDSNNSPLHF
TRBV4-3 | 15 | CASSQWGAGTNIQYF
TRBV6-1 | 14 | CASSPGVSGDIQYF
TRBV29-1 | 14 | CSARQGVGPGELFF
TRBV6-2/TRBV6-3 | 14 | CASSYGLAGVEQFF
TRBV5-1 | 15 | CASSKDPSSGNTIYF